A selection of T cell receptor beta chains follows, all from one sample in a study of siplizumab effects on memory and regulatory T cells. Repertoires were generated with immunoSEQ multiplex PCR, while TCRdb's copy carries only in-frame clones and drops some. The sample has more than 90,000 clones, 90% to 95% seen once. The sequencing input was non-Treg CD4+ T cells sorted from blood. The receptors shown here come from a human donor in good health. Both conserved end residues are part of each CDR3. Fields, in order: J gene, V gene, CDR3 protein.

>TRBJ2-7|TRBV5-1
CASSFLGRGNEQYF
>TRBJ2-7|TRBV28
CASSSTGSVAAQYF
>TRBJ2-1|TRBV19
CASSITEGLGVEQFF
>TRBJ2-2|TRBV11-3
CASSLESTGELFF
>TRBJ1-5|TRBV6-5
CASSRDRGLNQPQHF
>TRBJ2-5|TRBV25-1
CASSSGSGRAVETQYF
>TRBJ2-1|TRBV20-1
CRGTSGSEQFF
>TRBJ2-7|TRBV5-1
CASSASPVSSYEQYF
>TRBJ1-5|TRBV7-9
CASSLAGGFNQPQHF
>TRBJ2-7|TRBV6-1
CASSRDRGYEQYF
>TRBJ1-2|TRBV30
CAWSESTGGGYTF
>TRBJ2-3|TRBV15
CATSRDVGYTDTQYF
>TRBJ2-2|TRBV5-1
CASSKDPPGELFF